This T cell receptor (beta chain) derives from a study of OX40 agonist ivuxolimab in advanced cancers. The wider study: Patients received the agonistic anti-OX40 (CD134) antibody ivuxolimab. Across the patients, intravenous ivuxolimab was delivered every 2 weeks at 0.01 to 10 mg/kg.

Libraries were prepared by immunoSEQ multiplex PCR; TCRdb keeps only in-frame clonotypes and omits some of them. The data contain about 66,000 clones, roughly 76% of them singletons. The study, taken as a whole, reports: Doses of 0.1 to 3.0 mg/kg were accompanied by clonal expansion of CD4+ and CD8+ blood T cells by week 6.

As for this clone: Its antigen remains unknown.

Trimming cost V 4 bases and J 3 bases, with 18 bases left between them. Germline CDR1 reads KGHSH; CDR2 reads LQKENI. The CDR3 is 16 amino acids. This chain uses TRBV18 with TRBJ1-1, with D tentatively TRBD1 (5 bases). This sample comprised CD4+ or CD8+ T cells sorted from blood, obtained in a trial of the OX40 agonist ivuxolimab. The origin of this receptor is an adult with an advanced solid tumor such as melanoma, head and neck, liver or kidney cancer. CDR3 nucleotide sequence: TGTGCCAGCTCACTAACTTTGGGGGGAAGGGACACTGAAGCTTTCTTT. Its translation is CASSLTLGGRDTEAFF.